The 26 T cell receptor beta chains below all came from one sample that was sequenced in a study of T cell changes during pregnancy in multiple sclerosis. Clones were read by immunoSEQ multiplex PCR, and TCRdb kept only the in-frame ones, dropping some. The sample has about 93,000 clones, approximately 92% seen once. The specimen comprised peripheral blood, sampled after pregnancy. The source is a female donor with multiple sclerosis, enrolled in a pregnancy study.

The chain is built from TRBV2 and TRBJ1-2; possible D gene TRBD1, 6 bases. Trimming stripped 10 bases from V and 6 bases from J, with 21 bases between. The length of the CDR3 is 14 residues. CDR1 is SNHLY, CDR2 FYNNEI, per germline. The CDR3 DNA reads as TGTGCCATCTTTACACCACAGGGAGCGAATGGCTACACCTTC. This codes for CAIFTPQGANGYTF.

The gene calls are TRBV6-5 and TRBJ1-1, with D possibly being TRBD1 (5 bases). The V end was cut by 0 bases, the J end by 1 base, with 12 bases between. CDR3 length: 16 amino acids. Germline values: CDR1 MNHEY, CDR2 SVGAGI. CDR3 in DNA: TGTGCCAGCAGTTACTCGATGGTAGGGGAGAACACTGAAGCTTTCTTT. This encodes CASSYSMVGENTEAFF.

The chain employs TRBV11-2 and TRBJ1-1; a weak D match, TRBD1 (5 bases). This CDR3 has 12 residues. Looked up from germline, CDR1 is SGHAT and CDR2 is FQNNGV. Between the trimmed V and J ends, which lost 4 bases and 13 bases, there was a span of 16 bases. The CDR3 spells CASSYRSDKGFF. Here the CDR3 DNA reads TGTGCCAGCAGCTACCGGTCGGACAAGGGTTTCTTT.

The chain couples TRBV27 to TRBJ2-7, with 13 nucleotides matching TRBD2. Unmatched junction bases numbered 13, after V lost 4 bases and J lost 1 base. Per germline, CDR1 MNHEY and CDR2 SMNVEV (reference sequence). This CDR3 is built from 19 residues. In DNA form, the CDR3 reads TGTGCCAGCAGTTCTACCCCGGGACTAGCGGGAATCGGGTCCTACGAGCAGTACTTC. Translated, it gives CASSSTPGLAGIGSYEQYF.

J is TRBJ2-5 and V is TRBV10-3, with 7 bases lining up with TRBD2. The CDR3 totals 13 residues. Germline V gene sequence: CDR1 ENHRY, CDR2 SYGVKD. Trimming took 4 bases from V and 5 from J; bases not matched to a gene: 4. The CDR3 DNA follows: TGTGCCATCAGTGGGCGGGAGTGGGAGACCCAGTACTTC. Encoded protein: CAISGREWETQYF.

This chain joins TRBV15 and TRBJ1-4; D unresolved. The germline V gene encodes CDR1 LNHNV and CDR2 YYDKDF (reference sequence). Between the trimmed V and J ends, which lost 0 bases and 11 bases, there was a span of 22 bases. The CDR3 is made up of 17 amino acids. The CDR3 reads CATSRDFVTEPERKLFF. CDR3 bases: TGTGCCACCAGCAGAGATTTTGTAACAGAGCCAGAAAGGAAACTGTTTTTT.

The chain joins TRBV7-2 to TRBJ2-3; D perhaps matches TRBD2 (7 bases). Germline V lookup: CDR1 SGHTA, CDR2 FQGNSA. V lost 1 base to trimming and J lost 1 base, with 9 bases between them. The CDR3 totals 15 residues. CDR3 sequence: CASSLDGGRTDTQYF. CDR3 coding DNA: TGTGCCAGCAGCTTAGACGGGGGGCGCACAGATACGCAGTATTTT.

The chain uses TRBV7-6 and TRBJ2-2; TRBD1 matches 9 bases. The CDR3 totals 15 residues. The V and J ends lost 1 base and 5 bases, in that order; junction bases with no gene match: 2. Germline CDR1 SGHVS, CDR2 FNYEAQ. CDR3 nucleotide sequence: TGTGCCAGCAGCTTAGGACAGGGGGTGACCGGGGAGCTGTTTTTT. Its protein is CASSLGQGVTGELFF.

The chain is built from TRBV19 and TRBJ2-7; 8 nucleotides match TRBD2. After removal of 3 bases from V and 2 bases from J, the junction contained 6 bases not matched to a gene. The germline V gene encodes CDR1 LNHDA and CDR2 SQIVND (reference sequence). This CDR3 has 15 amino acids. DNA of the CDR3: TGTGCCAGTAGTATCGGGCCTAGCGGGCCCTACGAGCAGTACTTC. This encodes CASSIGPSGPYEQYF.

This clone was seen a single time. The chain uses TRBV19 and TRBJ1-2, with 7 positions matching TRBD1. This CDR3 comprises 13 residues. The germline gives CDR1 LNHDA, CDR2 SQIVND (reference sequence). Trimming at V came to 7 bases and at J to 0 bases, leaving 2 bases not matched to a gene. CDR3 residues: CASTRGANYGYTF. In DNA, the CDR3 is TGTGCCAGTACCAGGGGGGCTAACTATGGCTACACCTTC.

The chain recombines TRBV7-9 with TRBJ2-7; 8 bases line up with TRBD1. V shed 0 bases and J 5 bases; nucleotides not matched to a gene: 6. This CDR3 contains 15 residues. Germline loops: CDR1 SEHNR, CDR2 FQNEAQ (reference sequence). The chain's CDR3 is CASSLARTGPNEQYF. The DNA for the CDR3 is TGTGCCAGCAGCTTAGCGCGGACAGGGCCCAACGAGCAGTACTTC.

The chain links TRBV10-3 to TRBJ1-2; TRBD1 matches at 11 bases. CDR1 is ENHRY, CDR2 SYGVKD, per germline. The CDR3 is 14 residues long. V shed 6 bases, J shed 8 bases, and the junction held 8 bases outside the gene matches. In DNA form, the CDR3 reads TGTGCCATCAGGCCAGGACAGGGGGCACGCGGCTACACCTTC. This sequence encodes CAIRPGQGARGYTF.

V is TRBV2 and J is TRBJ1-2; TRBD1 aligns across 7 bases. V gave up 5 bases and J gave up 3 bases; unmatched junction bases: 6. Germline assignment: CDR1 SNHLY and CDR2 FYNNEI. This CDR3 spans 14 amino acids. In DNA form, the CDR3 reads TGTGCCAGCAGTTCCCGACAGGGAGACTATGGCTACACCTTC. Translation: CASSSRQGDYGYTF.

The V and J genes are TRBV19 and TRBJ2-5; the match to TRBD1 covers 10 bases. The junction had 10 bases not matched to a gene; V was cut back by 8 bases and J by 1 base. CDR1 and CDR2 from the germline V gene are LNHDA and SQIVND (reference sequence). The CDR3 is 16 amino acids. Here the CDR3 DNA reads TGTGCCAGTCGACGATGGGACAGGGGAGTCCAAGAGACCCAGTACTTC. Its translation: CASRRWDRGVQETQYF.

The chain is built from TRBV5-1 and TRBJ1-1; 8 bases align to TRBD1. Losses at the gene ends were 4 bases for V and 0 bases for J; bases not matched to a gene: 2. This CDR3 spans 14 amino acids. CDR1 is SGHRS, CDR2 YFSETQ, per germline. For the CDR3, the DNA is TGCGCCAGCAGCCTGGACAGGGTGAACACTGAAGCTTTCTTT. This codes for CASSLDRVNTEAFF.

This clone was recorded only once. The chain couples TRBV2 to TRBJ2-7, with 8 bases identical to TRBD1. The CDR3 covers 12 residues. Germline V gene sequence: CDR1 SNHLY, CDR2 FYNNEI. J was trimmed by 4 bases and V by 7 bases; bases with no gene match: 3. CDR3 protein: CASKDRGYEQYF. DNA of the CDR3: TGTGCCAGCAAAGACAGGGGTTACGAGCAGTACTTC.

CDR3 amino acids: CASSLNWDTRTDTQYF. As DNA, the CDR3 is TGTGCCAGCAGCCTGAATTGGGACACCCGCACAGATACGCAGTATTTT. This chain uses TRBV4-2 with TRBJ2-3; perhaps TRBD1 as D (6 bases). Germline lookup yields CDR1 LGHNA and CDR2 YNFKEQ. With 4 bases removed from V and 1 base from J, the gap between germline ends came to 15 bases. This CDR3 has 16 residues.

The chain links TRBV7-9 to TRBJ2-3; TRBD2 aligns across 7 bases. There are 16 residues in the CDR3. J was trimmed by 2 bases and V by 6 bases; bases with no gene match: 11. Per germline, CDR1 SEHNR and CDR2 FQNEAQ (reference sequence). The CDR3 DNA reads TGTGCCAGCAGGGCGGGGGAGAAAACTATCACAGATACGCAGTATTTT. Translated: CASRAGEKTITDTQYF.

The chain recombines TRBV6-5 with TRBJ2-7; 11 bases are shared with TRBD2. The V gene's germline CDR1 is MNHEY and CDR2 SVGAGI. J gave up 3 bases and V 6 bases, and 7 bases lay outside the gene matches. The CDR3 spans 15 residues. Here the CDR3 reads CASSRLAGGNYEQYF. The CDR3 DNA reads TGTGCCAGCAGCCGCCTAGCGGGGGGTAACTACGAGCAGTACTTC.

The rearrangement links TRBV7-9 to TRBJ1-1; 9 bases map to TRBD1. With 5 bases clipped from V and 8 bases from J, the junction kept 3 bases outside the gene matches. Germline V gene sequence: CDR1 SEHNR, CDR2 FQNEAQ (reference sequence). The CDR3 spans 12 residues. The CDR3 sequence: CASSTGTGEAFF. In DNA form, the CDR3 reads TGTGCCAGCAGCACCGGGACAGGGGAAGCTTTCTTT.

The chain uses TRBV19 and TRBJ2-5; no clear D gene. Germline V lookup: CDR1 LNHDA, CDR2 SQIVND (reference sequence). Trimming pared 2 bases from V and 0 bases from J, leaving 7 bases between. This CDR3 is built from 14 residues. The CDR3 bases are TGTGCCAGTAGTATACAACTGTACCAAGAGACCCAGTACTTC. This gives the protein CASSIQLYQETQYF.

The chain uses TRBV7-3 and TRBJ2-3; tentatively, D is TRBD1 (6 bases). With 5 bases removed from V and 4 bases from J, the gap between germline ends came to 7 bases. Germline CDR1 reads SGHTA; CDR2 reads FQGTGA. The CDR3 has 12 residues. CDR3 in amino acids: CASSRQADTQYF. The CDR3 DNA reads TGTGCCAGCAGCCGACAGGCAGATACGCAGTATTTT. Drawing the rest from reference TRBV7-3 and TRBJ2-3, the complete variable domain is GAGVSQTPSNKVTEKGKYVELRCDPISGHTALYWYRQSLGQGPEFLIYFQGTGAADDSGLPNDRFFAVRPEGSVSTLKIQRTERGDSAVYLCASSRQADTQYFGPGTRLTVL.

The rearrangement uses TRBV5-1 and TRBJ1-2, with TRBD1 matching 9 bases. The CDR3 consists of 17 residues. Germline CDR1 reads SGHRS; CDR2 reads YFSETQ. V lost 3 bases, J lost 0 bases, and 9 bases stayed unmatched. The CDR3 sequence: CASSSPGQGLPNYGYTF. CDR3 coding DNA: TGCGCCAGCAGCTCTCCGGGACAGGGCCTCCCTAACTATGGCTACACCTTC.

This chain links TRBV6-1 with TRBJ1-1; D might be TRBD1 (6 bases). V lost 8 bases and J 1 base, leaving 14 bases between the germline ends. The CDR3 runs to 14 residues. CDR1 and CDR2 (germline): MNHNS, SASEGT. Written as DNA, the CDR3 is TGTGCCAGCCACAGACAGGTGGGGAACACTGAAGCTTTCTTT. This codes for CASHRQVGNTEAFF.

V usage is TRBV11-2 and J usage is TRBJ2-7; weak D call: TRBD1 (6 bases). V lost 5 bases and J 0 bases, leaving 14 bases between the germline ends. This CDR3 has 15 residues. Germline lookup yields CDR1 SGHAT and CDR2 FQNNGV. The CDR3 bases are TGTGCCAGCAGCGGTCCGGGACACCTCTCCTACGAGCAGTACTTC. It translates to CASSGPGHLSYEQYF.

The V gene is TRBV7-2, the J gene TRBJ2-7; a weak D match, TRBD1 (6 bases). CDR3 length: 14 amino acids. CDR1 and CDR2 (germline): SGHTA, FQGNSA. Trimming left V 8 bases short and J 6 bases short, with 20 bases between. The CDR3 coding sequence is TGTGCCAGCGAACAAACAGGGAGATTGGGCGAGCAGTACTTC. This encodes CASEQTGRLGEQYF.